This entry lists 21 T cell receptor beta chains sequenced from one sample in a study of blood T cell repertoires in COVID-19. Measured with immunoSEQ multiplex PCR; TCRdb has only the in-frame clones, and not every one. The table has a few hundred thousand clones, more than 80% seen once. Material for sequencing was peripheral blood. Receptors originate from a woman aged 25 to 39 with COVID-19, enrolled during active disease.

The V call is TRBV4-3, the J call TRBJ1-1; TRBD1 is a possible D gene (6 bases). V gave up 1 base and J gave up 3 bases, with 12 bases separating them. In germline, CDR1 is LGHNA, CDR2 YSLEER. CDR3 length equals 15 residues. The CDR3 loop is CASSQAAGVDTEAFF. The DNA of the CDR3 is TGCGCCAGCAGCCAAGCGGCAGGGGTGGACACTGAAGCTTTCTTT.

The rearrangement joins TRBV13 to TRBJ2-1; 8 bases line up with TRBD1. In germline, CDR1 is PRHDT, CDR2 FYEKMQ (reference sequence). The V and J ends lost 5 bases and 4 bases, in that order; junction bases with no gene match: 7. This CDR3 has 15 residues. The CDR3 nucleotides are TGTGCCAGCAGCCCTGCGGACAGGGTGTACAATGAGCAGTTCTTC. Protein product: CASSPADRVYNEQFF. The full variable domain, its missing parts supplied by reference TRBV13 and TRBJ2-1, is AAGVIQSPRHLIKEKRETATLKCYPIPRHDTVYWYQQGPGQDPQFLISFYEKMQSDKGSIPDRFSAQQFSDYHSELNMSSLELGDSALYFCASSPADRVYNEQFFGPGTRLTVL.

This clone occurred once. This chain links TRBV7-8 with TRBJ2-7; weak D call: TRBD2 (5 bases). There are 14 residues in the CDR3. The V end was cut by 0 bases, the J end by 4 bases, with 10 bases between. Germline CDR1 SGHVS, CDR2 FQNEAQ. The CDR3 reads CASSLAPGNYEQYF. CDR3 nucleotides: TGTGCCAGCAGCTTAGCTCCGGGGAATTACGAGCAGTACTTC.

The chain is built from TRBV14 and TRBJ1-4; TRBD1 aligns across 9 bases. CDR1 is SGHDN, CDR2 FVKESK, per germline. With 5 bases clipped from V and 0 bases from J, the junction kept 13 bases outside the gene matches. This CDR3 comprises 19 residues. The CDR3 loop is CASSLGDREVRATNEKLFF. In nucleotides, the CDR3 is TGTGCCAGCAGCTTGGGGGACAGGGAGGTAAGGGCAACTAATGAAAAACTGTTTTTT.

The chain joins TRBV2 to TRBJ1-5, with TRBD1 identical over 9 bases. The CDR3 runs to 15 residues. Germline CDR1 is SNHLY and CDR2 is FYNNEI. Trimming at V came to 4 bases and at J to 6 bases, leaving 7 bases not matched to a gene. The CDR3 DNA reads as TGTGCCAGCAGTGGGACAGGGGAATGGAGTCAGCCCCAGCATTTT. Translation: CASSGTGEWSQPQHF.

This sequence joins TRBV5-6 and TRBJ2-1, with 7 positions matching TRBD2. This CDR3 contains 16 residues. Trimming at V came to 6 bases and at J to 3 bases, leaving 12 bases not matched to a gene. In germline, CDR1 is SGHDT, CDR2 YYEEEE. DNA of the CDR3: TGTGCCAGCACTCTAGGGGCTAGCGGCTACTACAATGAGCAGTTCTTC. Encoded protein: CASTLGASGYYNEQFF. Complete variable domain (other parts from reference TRBV5-6 and TRBJ2-1): DAGVTQSPTHLIKTRGQQVTLRCSPKSGHDTVSWYQQALGQGPQFIFQYYEEEERQRGNFPDRFSGHQFPNYSSELNVNALLLGDSALYLCASTLGASGYYNEQFFGPGTRLTVL.

CDR3 coding DNA: TGTGCCAGCAGCTTCAAACTAGCGCGCTCCTACAATGAGCAGTTCTTC. Translated: CASSFKLARSYNEQFF. The J gene is TRBJ2-1, the V gene TRBV5-4; 7 bases are a match to TRBD2. The CDR3 spans 16 residues. Germline CDR1 is SGHNT and CDR2 is YYREEE (reference sequence). The V gene end was trimmed by 2 bases and the J gene end by 0 bases; junction bases not matched to a gene: 5.

This chain uses TRBV4-2 with TRBJ2-4; weak D call: TRBD1 (6 bases). The CDR3 contains 13 residues. V lost 0 bases, J lost 10 bases, and 10 bases lay in between. The germline V gene encodes CDR1 LGHNA and CDR2 YNFKEQ. The chain's CDR3 is CASSQDNREIQYF. The CDR3 DNA is TGTGCCAGCAGCCAAGATAACAGGGAAATTCAGTACTTC.

The chain uses TRBV19 and TRBJ2-7; TRBD1 aligns across 7 bases. Unmatched junction bases numbered 4, after V lost 4 bases and J lost 1 base. The V gene's germline CDR1 is LNHDA and CDR2 SQIVND (reference sequence). The CDR3 extends over 14 amino acids. CDR3 nucleotides: TGTGCCAGTAGTAGCCCGGGACAGTCCTACGAGCAGTACTTC. Its translation is CASSSPGQSYEQYF. Supplemented by reference TRBV19 and TRBJ2-7, the full variable domain reads DGGITQSPKYLFRKEGQNVTLSCEQNLNHDAMYWYRQDPGQGLRLIYYSQIVNDFQKGDIAEGYSVSREKKESFPLTVTSAQKNPTAFYLCASSSPGQSYEQYFGPGTRLTVT.

This clone was recorded a few times. J is TRBJ1-3 and V is TRBV10-1; 9 nucleotides align to TRBD1. The ends lost 3 bases at V and 2 bases at J; junction bases unmatched: 5. CDR1 and CDR2 (germline): WNHNN, SYGVQD (reference sequence). This CDR3 has 16 amino acids. The CDR3 spells CASSDTGQGAGNTIYF. CDR3 coding DNA: TGCGCCAGCAGTGATACGGGACAGGGTGCTGGAAACACCATATATTTT.

The V gene is TRBV15, the J gene TRBJ2-3, with 10 bases that match TRBD2. J lost 7 bases, V lost 7 bases, and 14 bases had no gene match. Germline loops: CDR1 LNHNV, CDR2 YYDKDF (reference sequence). The CDR3 spans 16 residues. The CDR3 nucleotides are TGTGCCACCAACCGAGCCCAGCGGGGGGGCGAAAATACGCAGTATTTT. Translating it yields CATNRAQRGGENTQYF.

The rearrangement joins TRBV10-1 to TRBJ2-3; D is perhaps TRBD2 (6 bases). V was trimmed by 5 bases and J by 0 bases, leaving 18 bases between them. From germline, CDR1 is WNHNN and CDR2 SYGVQD (reference sequence). The CDR3 sequence is 17 residues long. The CDR3 loop reads CASSPTAGAGSTDTQYF. For the CDR3, the DNA is TGCGCCAGCAGTCCGACGGCTGGGGCGGGGAGCACAGATACGCAGTATTTT.

The table lists this clone with a count of one. V usage is TRBV4-3 and J usage is TRBJ2-2; weak D call: TRBD2 (5 bases). Germline assignment: CDR1 LGHNA and CDR2 YSLEER. The V and J ends lost 0 bases and 7 bases respectively, with 6 bases between them. The CDR3 loop spans 13 amino acids. The CDR3 is CASSQDGVGELFF. The CDR3 DNA reads as TGCGCCAGCAGCCAAGACGGGGTCGGGGAGCTGTTTTTT.

The chain combines TRBV21-1 with TRBJ1-4; the D call in the table, TRBD1, was not verified against the DNA. TRBV21-1 is a pseudogene. The CDR3 is made up of 11 amino acids. CDR3 region: CASSKDRELFF. CDR3 coding DNA: TGTGCCAGCAGCAAAGACAGGGAACTGTTTTTT.

The chain joins TRBV18 to TRBJ1-1; a possible D gene is TRBD1 (5 bases). This CDR3 has 16 residues. With 3 bases removed from V and 1 base from J, the gap between germline ends came to 15 bases. Germline V gene data show CDR1 as KGHSH and CDR2 as LQKENI. CDR3 coding DNA: TGTGCCAGCTCACCTCAACCGCCAGGGTCGAACACTGAAGCTTTCTTT. Protein: CASSPQPPGSNTEAFF. Filled out from reference TRBV18 and TRBJ1-1, the complete variable domain reads NAGVMQNPRHLVRRRGQEARLRCSPMKGHSHVYWYRQLPEEGLKFMVYLQKENIIDESGMPKERFSAEFPKEGPSILRIQQVVRGDSAAYFCASSPQPPGSNTEAFFGQGTRLTVV.

The V gene is TRBV19, the J gene TRBJ2-2; tentative D call: TRBD2 (6 bases). Germline loops: CDR1 LNHDA, CDR2 SQIVND (reference sequence). The CDR3 runs to 16 residues. Trimming cost V 4 bases and J 4 bases, with 16 bases left between them. The chain's CDR3 is CASSRRGLGGTGELFF. The CDR3 coding sequence is TGTGCCAGTAGTAGGAGGGGCCTTGGGGGCACCGGGGAGCTGTTTTTT.

The chain uses TRBV11-1 and TRBJ1-1; 7 bases fit TRBD1. Trimming at V came to 5 bases and at J to 9 bases, leaving 6 bases not matched to a gene. Germline V gene data show CDR1 as SGHAT and CDR2 as FQDESV (reference sequence). There are 12 residues in the CDR3. CDR3 nucleotides: TGTGCCAGCAGCCTGAACAGGGGAAAAGCTTTCTTT. Protein sequence: CASSLNRGKAFF. The full variable domain, in which reference TRBV11-1 and TRBJ1-1 provide the parts outside the CDR3, is EAEVAQSPRYKITEKSQAVAFWCDPISGHATLYWYRQILGQGPELLVQFQDESVVDDSQLPKDRFSAERLKGVDSTLKIQPAELGDSAMYLCASSLNRGKAFFGQGTRLTVV.

The chain combines TRBV3-1 (or the pseudogene TRBV3-2) with TRBJ2-1, with D possibly matching TRBD2 (7 bases). With 0 bases removed from V and 7 bases from J, the gap between germline ends came to 19 bases. The CDR3 length is 17 residues. CDR1 and CDR2 (germline): LGHDT, YNNKEL (reference sequence). The CDR3 DNA reads TGTGCCAGCAGCCAAGAAATCGGCGGGGGCCTCACAAATGAGCAGTTCTTC. It is translated as CASSQEIGGGLTNEQFF.

The V call is TRBV5-6, the J call TRBJ1-6; 9 positions agree with TRBD1. The V and J ends lost 3 bases and 8 bases, in that order; junction bases with no gene match: 3. CDR1 and CDR2 from the germline V gene are SGHDT and YYEEEE. The CDR3 length is 14 residues. The CDR3 spells CASSWGQGDSPLHF. In DNA form, the CDR3 reads TGTGCCAGCAGCTGGGGACAGGGTGATTCACCCCTCCACTTT.

J is TRBJ1-1 and V is TRBV28; no firm D call. Trimming stripped 10 bases from V and 0 bases from J, with 18 bases between. The CDR3 totals 15 residues. Germline CDR1 and CDR2: MDHEN and SYDVKM. The CDR3 loop reads CATLPGRQLNTEAFF. CDR3 DNA: TGTGCCACCTTACCAGGTAGGCAGTTGAACACTGAAGCTTTCTTT.

The chain couples TRBV2 to TRBJ2-1; 8 nucleotides align to TRBD1. Per the germline V gene, CDR1 is SNHLY and CDR2 is FYNNEI. The CDR3 contains 14 residues. The ends lost 6 bases at V and 3 bases at J; junction bases unmatched: 4. The CDR3 sequence is CASRDRGYYNEQFF. The CDR3 DNA is TGTGCCAGCAGAGACAGGGGATACTACAATGAGCAGTTCTTC.